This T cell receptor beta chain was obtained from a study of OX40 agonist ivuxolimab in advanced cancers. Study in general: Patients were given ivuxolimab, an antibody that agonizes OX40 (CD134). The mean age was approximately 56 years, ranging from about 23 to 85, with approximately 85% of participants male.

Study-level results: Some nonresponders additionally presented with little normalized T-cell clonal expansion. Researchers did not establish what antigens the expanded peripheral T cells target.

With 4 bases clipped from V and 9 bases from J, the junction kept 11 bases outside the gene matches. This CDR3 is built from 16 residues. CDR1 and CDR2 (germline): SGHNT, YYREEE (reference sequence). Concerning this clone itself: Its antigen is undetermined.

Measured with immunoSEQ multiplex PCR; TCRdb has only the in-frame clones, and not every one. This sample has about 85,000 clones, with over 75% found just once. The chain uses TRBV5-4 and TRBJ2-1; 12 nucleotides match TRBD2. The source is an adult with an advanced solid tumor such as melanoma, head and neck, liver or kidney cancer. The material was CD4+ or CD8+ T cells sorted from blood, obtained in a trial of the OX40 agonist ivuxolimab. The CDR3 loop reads CASSKNLAGGRSEQFF. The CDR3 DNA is TGTGCCAGCAGCAAAAACCTAGCGGGGGGGCGTAGTGAGCAGTTCTTC.